This T cell receptor beta chain was sequenced in a study of shared clonotypes between healthy human individuals. Generated by immunoSEQ multiplex PCR, the TCRdb table keeps only in-frame clones and is missing some. Altogether more than 450,000 clones are present, 75% to 85% being singletons, with the ten largest covering 10% to 15%. V was clipped by 3 bases and J by 2 bases, with 17 bases between them. The CDR3 runs to 16 residues. The germline V gene has CDR1 MDHEN and CDR2 SYDVKM. The chain recombines TRBV28 with TRBJ2-7; tentative D call: TRBD2 (7 bases). This clonotype originated in a middle-aged woman in good health. Some clones in this sample may be carry-over from other donors' samples. The sequencing input was PBMCs. This CDR3 reads CASSFGEVGGPYEQYF. CDR3 nucleotide sequence: TGTGCCAGCAGTTTCGGGGAGGTGGGGGGGCCCTACGAGCAGTACTTC.